This TCR beta chain was identified during a study of blood T cell repertoires in COVID-19. Turning to the study itself: The origin of the acute and convalescent COVID-19 samples was the United States, Italy and Spain. Sources were T cells, B-cell-depleted T cells, or PBMCs; the material itself was cDNA or gDNA.

The CDR3 covers 13 residues. Between the trimmed V and J ends, which lost 5 bases and 0 bases, there was a span of 7 bases. Germline CDR1 and CDR2: LGHNT and FRNRAP. As processed by the authors: From reference gene primer amplification, estimates of nucleated cell counts were derived. The data were produced by immunoSEQ multiplex PCR, yet TCRdb's version contains in-frame clones alone and is incomplete. V and J calls and clone size are as listed in that table; D and trimming were resolved from the DNA. Among over 90,000 clones listed, about 91% were seen once. The V gene is TRBV12-5, the J gene TRBJ1-1; D is undetermined. The material sequenced was peripheral blood. The origin of this receptor is a man younger than 35 with acute or convalescent COVID-19. The CDR3 spells CASGPSMNTEAFF. The CDR3 nucleotides read TGTGCTAGTGGTCCTAGCATGAACACTGAAGCTTTCTTT.